This T cell receptor (beta chain) was recorded in a study of T cell repertoires in cytomegalovirus infection. Across the study: Public TCR beta signatures were indicative of both CMV infection and a matching HLA type.

TCRdb itself ran the reads through MiXCR, one entry per CDR3 protein. The repertoire holds tens of thousands of distinct CDR3 sequences, 20% seen once, with roughly two thirds in the top ten. Study-wide findings and caveats: Adding up the frequency of public TCR beta families identified people who carried CMV plus the relevant HLA. CMV-specific TCR beta clonotypes restricted by HLA-C were the ones dominating the ex vivo response.

The V gene end was trimmed by 5 bases and the J gene end by 1 base; junction bases not matched to a gene: 15. This CDR3 spans 18 amino acids. The germline gives CDR1 SGHVS, CDR2 FQNEAQ. This clonotype has just a few counts. The antigen remains undetermined. The chain combines TRBV7-8 with TRBJ2-3, with 7 bases that match TRBD2. The sequences come from CD8+ T cells from cultured PBMCs, collected from culture after CMV antigen stimulation. This receptor was identified in a human donor in good health (CMV status not recorded). Some clones in this sample may be carry-over from other donors' samples. CDR3 coding DNA: TGTGCCAGCAGCCGCCGAATCCCTAGCGGAGAACGCACAGATACGCAGTATTTT. This translates into CASSRRIPSGERTDTQYF.